A selection of T cell receptor beta chains follows, all from one sample in a study of blood T cells in healthy people across ages. TCRdb fed the 5' RACE reads into MiXCR, producing one record per CDR3 protein. Of roughly 800,000 distinct CDR3 sequences in the sample, roughly 64% were seen once. The material sequenced was blood. These TCRs come from a man aged 25 to 40 in good health. Both conserved end residues are part of each CDR3. A D gene is named only where the DNA matches it firmly. Expanded clones get a size class; other rows say once, few or many, or leave the size out.

V gene,clone size,J gene,D gene,CDR3 DNA,CDR3 protein
TRBV18,.,TRBJ1-3,TRBD1,TGTGCCAGCTCACCACCGGGACAGGGGTCTTCTGGAAACACCATATATTTT,CASSPPGQGSSGNTIYF
TRBV3-1,few,TRBJ1-2,.,TGTGCCAGCAGCCAGGACCTCAACCCCAACTATGGCTACACCTTC,CASSQDLNPNYGYTF
TRBV27,.,TRBJ2-1,TRBD2,TGTGCCAGCAGTCTTAGCGGGAGGGGCAACAATGAGCAGTTCTTC,CASSLSGRGNNEQFF
TRBV7-2,.,TRBJ1-5,TRBD1,TGTGCCAGCAGCTTAGGACAGGGGACTAGTCAGCCCCAGCATTTT,CASSLGQGTSQPQHF
TRBV12-3/TRBV12-4,.,TRBJ1-5,TRBD1,TGTGCCAGCACCAGATCCGGACAGGGAGGTCAGCCCCAGCATTTT,CASTRSGQGGQPQHF
TRBV3-1,.,TRBJ1-5,.,TGTGCCAGCAGCCAAGCGGGGGGCGATCAGCCCCAGCATTTT,CASSQAGGDQPQHF
TRBV29-1,.,TRBJ2-3,.,TGCAGCGTGGCGACAGCCTTTAGCACAGATACGCAGTATTTT,CSVATAFSTDTQYF
TRBV12-3/TRBV12-4,few,TRBJ1-2,.,TGTGCCAGCACCCTGCGGGGGAATGGCTACACCTTC,CASTLRGNGYTF
TRBV29-1,.,TRBJ2-7,.,TGCAGCGTTGCTGCCAGGGAAATCGACGAGCAGTACTTC,CSVAAREIDEQYF
TRBV5-5,.,TRBJ1-2,.,TGTGCCAGCAGCTTCGTGACAGGCGACTATGGCTACACCTTC,CASSFVTGDYGYTF
TRBV5-1,.,TRBJ2-1,.,TGCGCCAGCAGATCCGTGGAGGCCTACAATGAGCAGTTCTTC,CASRSVEAYNEQFF
TRBV6-5,few,TRBJ2-7,TRBD2,TGTGCCAGCACATACGCGGGAGGGCGGGAGCAGTACTTC,CASTYAGGREQYF
TRBV4-1,few,TRBJ2-1,TRBD1,TGCGCCAGCAGCCTTATAACCACAGGGGGCGAGCAGTTCTTC,CASSLITTGGEQFF
TRBV7-2,many,TRBJ1-2,.,TGTGCCAGCAGCTTAGTACCCCGAGAAGGGTTCTATGGCTACACCTTC,CASSLVPREGFYGYTF
TRBV6-6,.,TRBJ2-1,.,TGTGCCAGCAGCCTACTTATGGATGAGCAGTTCTTC,CASSLLMDEQFF
TRBV12-3/TRBV12-4,.,TRBJ1-2,.,TGTGCCAGCAGTACCGGGGGTGGGTACGGCTACACCTTC,CASSTGGGYGYTF
TRBV29-1,.,TRBJ2-3,.,TGCAGCGTTGAAAATTCAGATACGCAGTATTTT,CSVENSDTQYF
TRBV7-9,.,TRBJ2-7,.,TGTGCCAGCAGTCGAGGGTCGACCTACGAGCAGTACTTC,CASSRGSTYEQYF
TRBV6-5,.,TRBJ2-1,.,TGTGCCAGCAGTTACACAGACTCCTACAATGAGCAGTTCTTC,CASSYTDSYNEQFF
TRBV5-6,once,TRBJ1-6,TRBD1,TGTGCCAGCAGCTTCCGGGACAGAAATTCACCCCTCCACTTT,CASSFRDRNSPLHF
TRBV3-1,.,TRBJ2-3,.,TGTGCCAGCAGCCAAGAAGGACCTGGGGCCACAGATACGCAGTATTTT,CASSQEGPGATDTQYF
TRBV12-3/TRBV12-4,few,TRBJ2-6,.,TGTGCCAGCAGTTTGAGGACAGCTTCTGGGGCCAACGTCCTGACTTTC,CASSLRTASGANVLTF
TRBV20-1,.,TRBJ1-2,TRBD1,TGCAGTGCTAGGGCCACAGGGGCCGTTTCCTTTGACGGCTACACCTTC,CSARATGAVSFDGYTF
TRBV20-1,.,TRBJ2-1,TRBD2,TGCAGTGCTATGCGGGAGCTGTACGGTGAGCAGTTCTTC,CSAMRELYGEQFF
TRBV20-1,.,TRBJ1-6,.,TGCAGTGCACCCCCCTCGCCAGGCGACTATACTCCCCTCCACTTT,CSAPPSPGDYTPLHF
TRBV30,few,TRBJ2-1,.,TGTGCCGGGAGTCGCCCAGGGCATGAGCAGTTCTTC,CAGSRPGHEQFF
TRBV28,.,TRBJ2-3,.,TGTGCCAGCAGTTTTCCCGCGGATACGCAGTATTTT,CASSFPADTQYF
TRBV6-5,.,TRBJ2-7,TRBD2,TGTGTCAGCAGTCCTTACCGACTAGCGGTCTACGAGCAGTACTTC,CVSSPYRLAVYEQYF
TRBV12-3/TRBV12-4,.,TRBJ1-5,.,TGTGCCAGCAGTTTTGGTCAGGGAGTATGGCAGCCCCAGCATTTT,CASSFGQGVWQPQHF
TRBV7-9,.,TRBJ2-7,.,TGTGCCAGCAGCTTAGGATCAAAGTCCTACGAGCAGTACTTC,CASSLGSKSYEQYF
TRBV2,few,TRBJ2-5,.,TGTGCCAGCAACCCGGGCATCGGGGAGACCCAGTACTTC,CASNPGIGETQYF
TRBV10-3,.,TRBJ2-5,.,TGTGCCATCAGTGAGTTGGAGGAGACCCAGTACTTC,CAISELEETQYF
TRBV20-1,.,TRBJ1-5,TRBD1,TGCAGTGCTAGCCCCGGGACAGCAAGCCATCAGCCCCAGCATTTT,CSASPGTASHQPQHF
TRBV6-1,.,TRBJ1-5,TRBD1,TGTGCCAGCAGCCCACGCCCGGGACAGGGGGCGAAAAAGCAGCCCCAGCATTTT,CASSPRPGQGAKKQPQHF
TRBV20-1,.,TRBJ2-7,.,TGCAGTGCCAAAACTTCGACAGCATCCTACGAGCAGTACTTC,CSAKTSTASYEQYF
TRBV29-1,once,TRBJ2-7,.,TGCAGCGTTGGGAAGGCTGGGACGTCCTACGAGCAGTACTTC,CSVGKAGTSYEQYF
TRBV6-5,.,TRBJ1-1,.,TGTGCCAGCAGTTACTCGGGTAGGAACACTGAAGCTTTCTTT,CASSYSGRNTEAFF
TRBV7-2,many,TRBJ1-2,.,TGTGCCAGCAGCCCGGACAGAAACTATGGCTACACCTTC,CASSPDRNYGYTF
TRBV10-2,.,TRBJ2-7,.,TGCGCCAGCACCGTGGGGGAGTTAGCCTACGAGCAGTACTTC,CASTVGELAYEQYF
TRBV6-5,.,TRBJ2-7,TRBD1,TGTGCCAGCAGTTACTCGCGGGGGATGGGGACAGGGTATTACGAGCAGTACTTC,CASSYSRGMGTGYYEQYF
TRBV7-6,.,TRBJ2-7,.,TGTGCCAGCAGCCCCGTCGGAGCCTACGAGCAGTACTTC,CASSPVGAYEQYF
TRBV7-8,.,TRBJ1-5,TRBD1,TGTGCCAGCACAGACAGGGTTTATCAGCCCCAGCATTTT,CASTDRVYQPQHF
TRBV2,.,TRBJ1-6,.,TGTGCCAGCAGTGAAGTGGGTACTGATTCACCCCTCCACTTT,CASSEVGTDSPLHF
TRBV2,.,TRBJ2-7,TRBD2,TGTGCCAGCACTCGACTAGCGACAAGCTACGAGCAGTACTTC,CASTRLATSYEQYF
TRBV7-9,.,TRBJ2-7,TRBD2,TGTGCCAGCAGCCCGAGACTAGCCGTAGTAGAGCAGTACTTC,CASSPRLAVVEQYF
TRBV28,few,TRBJ1-4,TRBD1,TGTGCCAGCAGACAAGAACCGACAGGGATCAATGAAAAACTGTTTTTT,CASRQEPTGINEKLFF